The 28 T cell receptor beta chains below were found in one sample sequenced in a study of blood T cell repertoires in COVID-19. Here immunoSEQ multiplex PCR was the method, and the copy in TCRdb shows in-frame clones only, minus some. There are over 200,000 clones in the sample; approximately 80% occur only once, and around 2% lies in the top ten. Sample: PBMCs or T cells enriched from blood (not recorded which). These receptors came from a man aged 55 to 70 who had recovered from COVID-19.

This clone was observed a single time. This chain links TRBV9 with TRBJ2-2; 11 positions match TRBD1. With 1 base clipped from V and 5 bases from J, the junction kept 10 bases outside the gene matches. The V gene's germline CDR1 is SGDLS and CDR2 YYNGEE. The CDR3 is made up of 18 amino acids. The CDR3 nucleotides read TGTGCCAGCAGCGTAATAGGTTTGGGACAGGGGGAGACCGGGGAGCTGTTTTTT. It yields the protein CASSVIGLGQGETGELFF.

The V call is TRBV7-9, the J call TRBJ2-7; 9 bases map to TRBD1. The CDR3 runs 14 residues. From germline, CDR1 is SEHNR and CDR2 FQNEAQ (reference sequence). Losses at the gene ends were 4 bases for V and 5 bases for J; bases not matched to a gene: 6. For the CDR3, the DNA is TGTGCCAGCAGCTCACCGGGACAGGGCCACGAGCAGTACTTC. Its translation is CASSSPGQGHEQYF.

This chain joins TRBV4-3 and TRBJ1-2; TRBD1 matches at 7 bases. The junction had 3 bases not matched to a gene; V was cut back by 2 bases and J by 3 bases. Germline V lookup: CDR1 LGHNA, CDR2 YSLEER. The CDR3 is made up of 14 amino acids. The CDR3 coding sequence is TGCGCCAGCAGCCAAAACAGGGGTGACTATGGCTACACCTTC. This sequence encodes CASSQNRGDYGYTF.

In the case of this clone: The same CDR3 can be traced to other DNA sequences in this sample. This chain joins TRBV5-8 and TRBJ2-2; 7 positions agree with TRBD1. This CDR3 region has 14 residues. Germline V gene data show CDR1 as SGHTS and CDR2 as YDEGEE. The trim removed 2 bases at V and 6 bases at J, leaving 4 bases unmatched. This chain's CDR3 is CASSLGQEAGELFF. The CDR3 nucleotides are TGTGCCAGCAGCTTAGGACAGGAGGCCGGGGAGCTGTTTTTT.

J is TRBJ2-3 and V is TRBV5-1, with TRBD2 identical over 9 bases. V was pared by 2 bases and J by 0 bases, with 4 bases of the junction left unmatched. Germline CDR1 is SGHRS and CDR2 is YFSETQ. The CDR3 is 16 amino acids. CDR3 nucleotides: TGCGCCAGCAGCTTATCAGCGGGGGGAAGCACAGATACGCAGTATTTT. Residues: CASSLSAGGSTDTQYF.

This sequence joins TRBV11-3 and TRBJ2-3; maybe TRBD2 (7 bases). In germline, CDR1 is SGHNT, CDR2 YENEEA. V was shortened by 6 bases and J by 0 bases, with 16 bases between the two germline ends. The CDR3 has 16 residues. In nucleotides, the CDR3 is TGTGCCAGCAGTCCTAATCGGGGGGCGAGCACAGATACGCAGTATTTT. Translating gives CASSPNRGASTDTQYF.

This clone was seen a few times. V gene TRBV3-1 (or the pseudogene TRBV3-2) combines with J gene TRBJ2-7; 13 nucleotides agree with TRBD2. The V gene end was trimmed by 4 bases and the J gene end by 0 bases; junction bases not matched to a gene: 3. This CDR3 has 16 residues. Germline V CDR1 and CDR2: LGHDT, YNNKEL (reference sequence). The CDR3 sequence: CASSRGLAGDSYEQYF. DNA for the CDR3: TGTGCCAGCAGCCGAGGACTAGCGGGGGACTCCTACGAGCAGTACTTC.

The V call is TRBV6-6, the J call TRBJ2-1; 8 nucleotides match TRBD2. V lost 2 bases to trimming and J lost 4 bases; unmatched junction nucleotides: 4. Germline V CDR1 and CDR2: MNHNY, SVGAGI (reference sequence). The CDR3 length is 15 residues. CDR3 in DNA: TGTGCCAGCAGTTACATGCGGGGGGAGTACAATGAGCAGTTCTTC. Its translation: CASSYMRGEYNEQFF.

The genes are TRBV7-2 and TRBJ1-1; 9 positions match TRBD1. This CDR3 is built from 15 residues. The V gene end was trimmed by 5 bases and the J gene end by 5 bases; junction bases not matched to a gene: 9. Germline assignment: CDR1 SGHTA and CDR2 FQGNSA. CDR3 DNA: TGTGCCAGCAGCCCGGGAGGACAGGGGAGAACTGAAGCTTTCTTT. Residues: CASSPGGQGRTEAFF.

The genes are TRBV14 and TRBJ1-2, with 10 bases identical to TRBD1. With 4 bases clipped from V and 8 bases from J, the junction kept 4 bases outside the gene matches. There are 13 residues in the CDR3. CDR1 is SGHDN, CDR2 FVKESK, per germline. In DNA, the CDR3 is TGTGCCAGCAGCCTAGACAGGGGGCAAGGCTACACCTTC. Its translation is CASSLDRGQGYTF.

The CDR3 sequence: CASSLGRLGQGFEQYF. The DNA for the CDR3 is TGTGCCAGCAGCTTAGGCAGGCTGGGACAGGGGTTCGAGCAGTACTTC. V usage is TRBV13 and J usage is TRBJ2-7; the match to TRBD1 covers 10 bases. The ends lost 0 bases at V and 6 bases at J; junction bases unmatched: 8. Germline CDR1 reads PRHDT; CDR2 reads FYEKMQ (reference sequence). The length of the CDR3 is 16 residues.

This clone was seen a single time. The chain employs TRBV12-3 or TRBV12-4 and TRBJ2-3, with D perhaps TRBD1 (6 bases). This CDR3 comprises 13 residues. Trimming pared 7 bases from V and 5 bases from J, leaving 13 bases between. In DNA form, the CDR3 reads TGTGCCAGCACCCAGGGGTGGAAAGATACGCAGTATTTT. Translating it yields CASTQGWKDTQYF.

This clone was recorded many times. The chain couples TRBV12-5 to TRBJ2-2, with 10 bases lining up with TRBD2. The CDR3 totals 14 residues. Trimming took 9 bases from V and 4 from J; bases not matched to a gene: 5. Germline CDR1 reads LGHNT; CDR2 reads FRNRAP. DNA for the CDR3: TGTGCTAGCAGGACTAGCGGATCCACCGGGGAGCTGTTTTTT. Its translation is CASRTSGSTGELFF.

This rearrangement joins TRBV3-1 (or the pseudogene TRBV3-2) to TRBJ2-4; TRBD1 matches at 7 bases. Trimming cost V 6 bases and J 5 bases; bases outside gene matches: 4. Germline CDR1 reads LGHDT; CDR2 reads YNNKEL (reference sequence). This CDR3 has 13 amino acids. In DNA form, the CDR3 reads TGTGCCAGCAGACCCGACAGGGAAAACATTCAGTACTTC. It yields the protein CASRPDRENIQYF.

This clone was detected a few times. This sequence joins TRBV4-1 and TRBJ2-3; D is ambiguous. The germline CDR1 and CDR2 sequences are MGHRA and YSYEKL. The V gene lost 0 bases and the J gene lost 5 bases, with 3 bases spanning the gap. This CDR3 is 12 amino acids long. CDR3 region: CASSQDIDTQYF. CDR3 nucleotide sequence: TGCGCCAGCAGCCAAGACATAGATACGCAGTATTTT.

The chain uses TRBV7-9 and TRBJ2-3; 10 bases are a match to TRBD1. The V segment lost 3 bases and the J segment 6 bases; nucleotides outside the gene matches: 12. Germline lookup yields CDR1 SEHNR and CDR2 FQNEAQ (reference sequence). The CDR3 consists of 17 residues. This CDR3 reads CASSFDRGRFFPDTQYF. Here the CDR3 DNA reads TGTGCCAGCAGCTTCGACAGGGGGCGGTTTTTCCCCGATACGCAGTATTTT.

The V call is TRBV9, the J call TRBJ1-3; D ambiguous. V was shortened by 0 bases and J by 0 bases, with 4 bases between the two germline ends. This CDR3 is built from 14 residues. Germline V gene data show CDR1 as SGDLS and CDR2 as YYNGEE. CDR3 region: CASSVGSSGNTIYF. CDR3 DNA: TGTGCCAGCAGCGTAGGGAGCTCTGGAAACACCATATATTTT.

J is TRBJ1-5 and V is TRBV6-6, with 9 bases matching TRBD1. V lost 5 bases, J lost 1 base, and 6 bases stayed unmatched. This CDR3 region has 16 residues. Germline V gives CDR1 MNHNY, CDR2 SVGAGI (reference sequence). CDR3 sequence: CASSRLDRGSNQPQHF. In nucleotides, the CDR3 is TGTGCCAGCAGTCGCCTGGACAGGGGAAGCAATCAGCCCCAGCATTTT.

The rearrangement links TRBV5-6 to TRBJ1-6; D remains unclear. The CDR3 is made up of 15 amino acids. Germline values: CDR1 SGHDT, CDR2 YYEEEE. Trimming removed 4 bases from V and 7 bases from J, with 15 bases in between. The CDR3 region is CASSLPSAANSPLHF. CDR3 nucleotides: TGTGCCAGCAGCCTTCCCAGCGCGGCGAATTCACCCCTCCACTTT.

The chain couples TRBV6-5 to TRBJ1-4; D is perhaps TRBD1 (5 bases). V was shortened by 1 base and J by 0 bases, with 9 bases between the two germline ends. Germline lookup yields CDR1 MNHEY and CDR2 SVGAGI. This CDR3 is built from 16 residues. This CDR3 is CASSYFPGSTNEKLFF. In DNA, the CDR3 is TGTGCCAGCAGTTACTTCCCAGGGTCAACTAATGAAAAACTGTTTTTT.

This rearrangement joins TRBV6-4 to TRBJ2-7; 7 bases align to TRBD2. This CDR3 contains 18 residues. The J segment lost 0 bases and the V segment lost 7 bases, leaving 18 bases of the junction unmatched. Germline CDR1 MRHNA, CDR2 SNTAGT. CDR3 sequence: CASNFPGTGGRSSYEQYF. Written as DNA, the CDR3 is TGTGCCAGCAACTTTCCCGGGACCGGGGGGAGGAGCTCCTACGAGCAGTACTTC.

This clone occurred a few times. V and J are TRBV6-5 and TRBJ1-4; D unclear. Germline V gene data show CDR1 as MNHEY and CDR2 as SVGAGI. The CDR3 has 16 residues. V was pared by 0 bases and J by 8 bases, with 16 bases between. The CDR3: CASSYSGGRGGEKLFF. CDR3 coding DNA: TGTGCCAGCAGTTACTCTGGAGGAAGAGGTGGAGAAAAACTGTTTTTT.

This sequence joins TRBV5-4 and TRBJ1-2, with 8 bases matching TRBD1. The CDR3 contains 12 residues. V dropped 4 bases and J dropped 5; count of bases not matched to a gene: 1. Germline V gene sequence: CDR1 SGHNT, CDR2 YYREEE (reference sequence). The chain's CDR3 is CASSRDRYGYTF. The CDR3 DNA reads as TGTGCCAGCAGCAGGGACAGGTATGGCTACACCTTC.

This clone was picked up one time. The V gene is TRBV5-1, the J gene TRBJ2-7; a possible D gene is TRBD1 (5 bases). The CDR3 runs 12 residues. Germline V CDR1 and CDR2: SGHRS, YFSETQ. Trimming cost V 5 bases and J 3 bases, with 9 bases left between them. CDR3 nucleotide sequence: TGCGCCAGCAGAGCTGACAGCTACGAGCAGTACTTC. This encodes CASRADSYEQYF.

The V gene is TRBV9, the J gene TRBJ2-5, with 7 positions matching TRBD2. The CDR3 covers 19 residues. V shed 1 base and J 0 bases; nucleotides not matched to a gene: 15. The germline gives CDR1 SGDLS, CDR2 YYNGEE. In nucleotides, the CDR3 is TGTGCCAGCAGCGTAACCCACGGGGAGGGGAAGTCGTACCAAGAGACCCAGTACTTC. It is translated as CASSVTHGEGKSYQETQYF. The full variable domain, with the rest looked up from reference TRBV9 and TRBJ2-5, is DSGVTQTPKHLITATGQRVTLRCSPRSGDLSVYWYQQSLDQGLQFLIQYYNGEERAKGNILERFSAQQFPDLHSELNLSSLELGDSALYFCASSVTHGEGKSYQETQYFGPGTRLLVL.

V and J are TRBV12-3 or TRBV12-4 and TRBJ1-5, with D unresolved. V dropped 8 bases and J dropped 2 bases, with 10 bases sitting between them. This CDR3 spans 13 amino acids. The CDR3 region has the DNA TGTGCCAGCGGTCTGGCTGGCAATCAGCCCCAGCATTTT. This codes for CASGLAGNQPQHF.

V is TRBV6-5 and J is TRBJ1-3, with TRBD1 matching over 9 bases. This CDR3 is 14 amino acids long. The V segment lost 4 bases and the J segment 3 bases; nucleotides outside the gene matches: 1. Germline V gene sequence: CDR1 MNHEY, CDR2 SVGAGI. This chain's CDR3 is CASSSTGGGNTIYF. CDR3 nucleotide sequence: TGTGCCAGCAGTTCGACAGGGGGTGGAAACACCATATATTTT.

This chain joins TRBV14 and TRBJ1-1; D is perhaps TRBD1 (6 bases). Germline V CDR1 and CDR2: SGHDN, FVKESK. The ends were cut back, 4 bases at V and 4 bases at J, with 10 bases in the middle. This CDR3 spans 13 amino acids. CDR3 residues: CASSLGAATEAFF. DNA for the CDR3: TGTGCCAGCAGCCTGGGGGCCGCCACTGAAGCTTTCTTT.